Described below is a single TCR beta chain sequence and its context. Germline CDR1 MDHEN, CDR2 SYDVKM. This CDR3 contains 16 residues. V was cut by 5 bases and J by 0 bases, with 14 bases left in between. The sample is drawn from a study of blood T cell repertoires in COVID-19. Turning to the study itself: Nucleic acid was either cDNA or gDNA, and it came from T cells, B-cell-depleted T cells, or PBMCs.

Produced via immunoSEQ multiplex PCR; TCRdb's table is partial and in-frame only. Of hundreds of thousands of clones in the sample, about 85% were seen once. Residents of about two dozen US areas, aged roughly 18 to 89 years, made up the participants. Participants' reported clinical history set cohort assignment. The gene calls are TRBV28 and TRBJ1-5; D possibly corresponds to TRBD1 (6 bases). The sample was PBMCs or T cells enriched from blood (not recorded which). This clonotype originated in a woman between 45 and 60 years old who had recovered from COVID-19. CDR3 bases: TGTGCCAGCAGTCCAGGACAGCTCTATAGCAATCAGCCCCAGCATTTT. Translated: CASSPGQLYSNQPQHF.